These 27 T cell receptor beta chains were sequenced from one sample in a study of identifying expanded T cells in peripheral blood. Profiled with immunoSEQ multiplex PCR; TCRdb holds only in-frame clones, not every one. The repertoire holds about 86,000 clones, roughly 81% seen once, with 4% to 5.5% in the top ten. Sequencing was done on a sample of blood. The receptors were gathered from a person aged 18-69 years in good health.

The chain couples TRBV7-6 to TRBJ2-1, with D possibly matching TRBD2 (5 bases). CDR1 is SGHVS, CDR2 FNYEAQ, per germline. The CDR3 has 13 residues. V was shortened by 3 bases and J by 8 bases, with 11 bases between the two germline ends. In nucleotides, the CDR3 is TGTGCCAGCAGCTTCGAAGTACTAGATGAGCAGTTCTTC. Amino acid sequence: CASSFEVLDEQFF.

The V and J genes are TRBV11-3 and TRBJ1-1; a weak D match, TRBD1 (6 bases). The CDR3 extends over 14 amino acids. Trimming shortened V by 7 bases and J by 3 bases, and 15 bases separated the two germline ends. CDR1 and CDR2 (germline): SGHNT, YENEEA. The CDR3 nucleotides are TGTGCCAGCATCAGCGAAGGGGGGTACACTGAAGCTTTCTTT. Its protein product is CASISEGGYTEAFF.

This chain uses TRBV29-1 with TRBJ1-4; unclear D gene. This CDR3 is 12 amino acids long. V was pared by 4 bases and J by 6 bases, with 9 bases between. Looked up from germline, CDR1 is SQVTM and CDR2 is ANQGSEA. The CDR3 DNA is TGCAGCGTTGGCAGTCCCTATGAAAAACTGTTTTTT. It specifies CSVGSPYEKLFF.

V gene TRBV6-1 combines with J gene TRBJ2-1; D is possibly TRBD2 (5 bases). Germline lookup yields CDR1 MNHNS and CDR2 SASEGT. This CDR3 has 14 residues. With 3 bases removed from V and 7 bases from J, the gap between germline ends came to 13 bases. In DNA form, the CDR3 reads TGTGCCAGCAGTGAGCACCTCAGGAGGAATGAGCAGTTCTTC. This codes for CASSEHLRRNEQFF.

The CDR3 loop is CASSRFMNTEAFF. DNA for the CDR3: TGTGCCAGCAGCAGGTTCATGAACACTGAAGCTTTCTTT. This rearrangement joins TRBV7-3 to TRBJ1-1, with D uncertain. V lost 5 bases to trimming and J lost 0 bases, with 7 bases between them. Germline V lookup: CDR1 SGHTA, CDR2 FQGTGA. This CDR3 comprises 13 residues. Supplemented by reference TRBV7-3 and TRBJ1-1, the full variable domain reads GAGVSQTPSNKVTEKGKYVELRCDPISGHTALYWYRQSLGQGPEFLIYFQGTGAADDSGLPNDRFFAVRPEGSVSTLKIQRTERGDSAVYLCASSRFMNTEAFFGQGTRLTVV.

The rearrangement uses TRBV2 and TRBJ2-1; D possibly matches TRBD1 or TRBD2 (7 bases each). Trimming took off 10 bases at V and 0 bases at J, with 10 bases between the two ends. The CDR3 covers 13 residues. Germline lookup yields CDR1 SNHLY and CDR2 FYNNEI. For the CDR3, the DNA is TGTGCCACCAGGGGGGGCTCCTACAATGAGCAGTTCTTC. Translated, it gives CATRGGSYNEQFF.

CDR3 residues: CASSYSSQPPTPLHF. DNA of the CDR3: TGTGCCAGCAGTTACTCCTCTCAGCCCCCAACACCCCTCCACTTT. The chain couples TRBV6-5 to TRBJ1-6; D gene unclear. From germline, CDR1 is MNHEY and CDR2 SVGAGI. The length of the CDR3 is 15 residues. The V end lost 0 bases, the J end lost 11 bases, and 14 bases lay between the germline ends.

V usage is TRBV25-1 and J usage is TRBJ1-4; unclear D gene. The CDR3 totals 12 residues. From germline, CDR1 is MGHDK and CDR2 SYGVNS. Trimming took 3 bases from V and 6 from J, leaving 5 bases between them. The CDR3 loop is CASSDSHEKLFF. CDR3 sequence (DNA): TGTGCCAGCAGTGATTCCCATGAAAAACTGTTTTTT.

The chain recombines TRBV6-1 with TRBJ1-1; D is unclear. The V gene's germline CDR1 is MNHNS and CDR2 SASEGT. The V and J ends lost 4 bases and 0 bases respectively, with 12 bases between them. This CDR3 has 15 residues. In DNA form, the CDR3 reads TGTGCCAGCAGTGCCACTAGAGCAATGAACACTGAAGCTTTCTTT. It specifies CASSATRAMNTEAFF.

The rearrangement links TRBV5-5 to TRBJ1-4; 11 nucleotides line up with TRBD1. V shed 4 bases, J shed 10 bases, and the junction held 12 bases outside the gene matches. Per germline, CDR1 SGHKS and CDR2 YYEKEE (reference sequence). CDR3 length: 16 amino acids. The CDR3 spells CASSQGPGQGGTKLFF. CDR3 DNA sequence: TGTGCCAGCAGCCAAGGGCCGGGACAGGGGGGAACAAAACTGTTTTTT.

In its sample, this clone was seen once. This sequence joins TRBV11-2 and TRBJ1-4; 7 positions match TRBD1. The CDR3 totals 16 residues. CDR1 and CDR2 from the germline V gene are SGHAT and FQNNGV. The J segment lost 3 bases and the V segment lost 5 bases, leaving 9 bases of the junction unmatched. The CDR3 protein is CASSPRDRAANEKLFF. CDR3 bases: TGTGCCAGCAGCCCCCGAGACAGGGCGGCTAATGAAAAACTGTTTTTT.

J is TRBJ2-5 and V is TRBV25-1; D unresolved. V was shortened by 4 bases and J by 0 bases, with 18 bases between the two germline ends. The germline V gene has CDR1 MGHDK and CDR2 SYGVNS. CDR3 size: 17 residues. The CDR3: CASSAHRRTMYQETQYF. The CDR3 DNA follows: TGTGCCAGCAGTGCTCACCGCCGGACGATGTACCAAGAGACCCAGTACTTC.

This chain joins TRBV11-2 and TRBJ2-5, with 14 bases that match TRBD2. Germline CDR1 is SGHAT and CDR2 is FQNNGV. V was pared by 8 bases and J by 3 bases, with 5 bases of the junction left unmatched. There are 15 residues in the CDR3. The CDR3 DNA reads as TGTGCCAGCGGACTAGCGGGGGGCGGGGAAGAGACCCAGTACTTC. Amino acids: CASGLAGGGEETQYF.

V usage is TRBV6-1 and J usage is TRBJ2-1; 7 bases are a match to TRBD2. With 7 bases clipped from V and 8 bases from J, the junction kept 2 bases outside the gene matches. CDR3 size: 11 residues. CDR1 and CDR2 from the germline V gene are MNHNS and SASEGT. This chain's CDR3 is CASTGGYEQFF. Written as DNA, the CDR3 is TGTGCCAGCACGGGAGGATATGAGCAGTTCTTC.

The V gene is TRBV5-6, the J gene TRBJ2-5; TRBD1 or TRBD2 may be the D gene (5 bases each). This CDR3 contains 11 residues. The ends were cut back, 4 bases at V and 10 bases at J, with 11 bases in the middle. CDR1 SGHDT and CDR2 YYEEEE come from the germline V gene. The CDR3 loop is CASSLMGVQYF. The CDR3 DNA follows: TGTGCCAGCAGCCTCATGGGGGTCCAGTACTTC.

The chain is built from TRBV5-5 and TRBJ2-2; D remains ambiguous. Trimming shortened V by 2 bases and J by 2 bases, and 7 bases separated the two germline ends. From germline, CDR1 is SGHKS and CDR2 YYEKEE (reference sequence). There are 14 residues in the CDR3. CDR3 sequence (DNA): TGTGCCAGCAGCTTACGACGTAACACCGGGGAGCTGTTTTTT. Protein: CASSLRRNTGELFF.

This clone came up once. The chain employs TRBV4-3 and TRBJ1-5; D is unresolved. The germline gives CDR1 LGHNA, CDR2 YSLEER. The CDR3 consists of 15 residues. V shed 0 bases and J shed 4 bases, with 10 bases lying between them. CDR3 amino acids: CASSQDSRGNQPQHF. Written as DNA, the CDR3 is TGCGCCAGCAGCCAAGATTCTCGAGGAAATCAGCCCCAGCATTTT.

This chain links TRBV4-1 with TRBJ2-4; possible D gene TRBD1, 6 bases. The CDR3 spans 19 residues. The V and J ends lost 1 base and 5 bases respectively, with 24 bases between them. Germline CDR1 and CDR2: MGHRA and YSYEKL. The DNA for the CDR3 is TGCGCCAGCAGCCAAGGGCACCGGACAGCCGCCTTTGAGCAAAACATTCAGTACTTC. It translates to CASSQGHRTAAFEQNIQYF.

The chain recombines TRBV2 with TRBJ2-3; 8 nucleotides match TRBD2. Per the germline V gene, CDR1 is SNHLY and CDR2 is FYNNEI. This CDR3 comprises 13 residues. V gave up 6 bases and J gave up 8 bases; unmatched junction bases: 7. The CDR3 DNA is TGTGCCAGCAGCCCAGGGACTAGAGGTACGCAGTATTTT. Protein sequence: CASSPGTRGTQYF.

The CDR3 DNA is TGTGCCAGCAGTGAAGATGGAGGGGGCGGGTCGATTTGGTATGGCTACACCTTC. As protein: CASSEDGGGGSIWYGYTF. The rearrangement joins TRBV2 to TRBJ1-2, with 7 bases aligning to TRBD1. Germline CDR1 and CDR2: SNHLY and FYNNEI. CDR3 length: 18 residues. With 1 base clipped from V and 5 bases from J, the junction kept 16 bases outside the gene matches.

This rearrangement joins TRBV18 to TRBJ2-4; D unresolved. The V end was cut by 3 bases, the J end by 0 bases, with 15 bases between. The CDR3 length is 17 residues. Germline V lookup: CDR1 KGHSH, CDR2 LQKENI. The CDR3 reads CASSPNEWPRAKNIQYF. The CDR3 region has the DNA TGTGCCAGCTCACCGAACGAGTGGCCTAGAGCCAAAAACATTCAGTACTTC.

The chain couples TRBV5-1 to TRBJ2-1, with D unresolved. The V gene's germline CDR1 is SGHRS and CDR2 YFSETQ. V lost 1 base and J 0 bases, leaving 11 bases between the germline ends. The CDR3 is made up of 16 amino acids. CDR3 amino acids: CASSLRPEISYNEQFF. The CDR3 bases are TGCGCCAGCAGCTTGCGTCCTGAGATCTCCTACAATGAGCAGTTCTTC. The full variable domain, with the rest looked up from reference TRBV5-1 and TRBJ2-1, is KAGVTQTPRYLIKTRGQQVTLSCSPISGHRSVSWYQQTPGQGLQFLFEYFSETQRNKGNFPGRFSGRQFSNSRSEMNVSTLELGDSALYLCASSLRPEISYNEQFFGPGTRLTVL.

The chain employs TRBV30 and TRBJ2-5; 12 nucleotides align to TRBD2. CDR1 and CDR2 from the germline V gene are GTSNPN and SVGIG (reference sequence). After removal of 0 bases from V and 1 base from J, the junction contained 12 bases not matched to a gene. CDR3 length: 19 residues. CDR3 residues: CAWSVWLAGGGTLQETQYF. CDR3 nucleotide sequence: TGTGCCTGGAGTGTTTGGCTAGCGGGGGGGGGAACACTCCAAGAGACCCAGTACTTC.

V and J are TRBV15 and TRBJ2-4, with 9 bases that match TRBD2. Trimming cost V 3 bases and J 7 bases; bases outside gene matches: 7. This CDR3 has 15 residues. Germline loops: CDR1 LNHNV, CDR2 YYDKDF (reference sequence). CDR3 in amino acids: CATSRQRGEGNIQYF. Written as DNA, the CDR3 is TGTGCCACCAGCAGGCAGCGGGGGGAGGGTAACATTCAGTACTTC.

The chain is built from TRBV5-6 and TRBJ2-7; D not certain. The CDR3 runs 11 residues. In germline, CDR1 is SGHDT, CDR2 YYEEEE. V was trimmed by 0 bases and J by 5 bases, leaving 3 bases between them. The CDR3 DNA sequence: TGTGCCAGCAGCTTGGTGGACGAGCAGTACTTC. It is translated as CASSLVDEQYF.

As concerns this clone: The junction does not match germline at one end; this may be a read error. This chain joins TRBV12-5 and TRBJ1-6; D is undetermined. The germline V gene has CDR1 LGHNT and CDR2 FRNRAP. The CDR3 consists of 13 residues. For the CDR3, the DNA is TGTGCTAGTGGGTTGGAGGATAATTCACCCCTCCACTTT. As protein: CASGLEDNSPLHF.

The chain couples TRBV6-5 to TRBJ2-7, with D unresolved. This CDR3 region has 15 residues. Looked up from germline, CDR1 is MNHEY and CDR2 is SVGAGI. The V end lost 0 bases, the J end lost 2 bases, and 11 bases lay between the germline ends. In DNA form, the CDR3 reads TGTGCCAGCAGTTACTCGGTTATAGCCGCCTACGAGCAGTACTTC. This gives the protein CASSYSVIAAYEQYF.